This record concerns one TCR beta chain sequence. Its antigen target is currently unknown. No base quality values were provided; no much bigger clone lies one nucleotide off. This specimen's time point label, per the study, means: baseline before first vaccination. Samples from vaccinated people were obtained from the UK trials COV001 and COV002, which included a single-blind randomized controlled phase 2/3 trial of AZD1222 (ChAdOx1 nCoV-19) in healthy adults. For TCRbeta chain sequencing, PBMC samples from trial participants were taken at day 0 and at day 28 after the second dose. The CDR3 regions of human TCRbeta chains were analyzed by immunosequencing. As for the authors' bioinformatics: TCRs in the repertoires were compared against a reference library of SARS-CoV-2-specific TCRs that had been generated with the MIRA antigen-specificity platform. Breadth meant the fraction of unique TCRs that were SARS-CoV-2-associated, whereas depth meant the fraction of total T cells that were SARS-CoV-2-associated. Using the MIRA data, each spike-specific TCR was assigned both to the spike region to which the TCR was reactive and to a CD4 or CD8 class. Log10-transformed breadth and depth values were compared by one-way ANOVA with Sidak's multiple comparisons tests. Held by TCRdb, this immuneACCESS table contains in-frame sequences only and omits some clones. Under half of the omission traces to an unresolved V gene where checked; the cause of the rest is unknown. The V and J calls and the clone size are those of that table, but D and trimming were determined from the DNA. The sample table shows some 130,000 clones, and about 94% are seen once. Of the sample, roughly 5.4% falls within the top ten clones.

The germline V gene supplies CDR1 MDHEN and CDR2 SYDVKM. From V the trimming removes 6 bases and from J it removes 7 bases, while the gene matches leave 10 bases of the junction unaccounted for. Taken from cysteine to phenylalanine, the CDR3 has 14 residues. Here the CDR3 DNA is all that survives: 42 bases in frame from base 1. This entry belongs to a study of T cell responses to AZD1222 COVID-19 vaccine (TCRdb year 2021). Broadly, across the study: Because spike-specific TCR depth and breadth did not differ between the two schedules, AZD1222 recipients who got a second dose at roughly 4 weeks were pooled with those who got a second dose at roughly 12 weeks. TCR sequencing covered more than 230 trial participants: 200 to 220 given two doses of AZD1222 and 26 given two doses of MenACWY control vaccine. Enrollment into the trials was organized by age into subgroups of 18-55, 56-69 and 70-plus years, and those subgroups contained about 160, 30 and 59 TCR-sequenced participants, respectively. What the study reported, not specific to this receptor: The 56-69-year group was small, and its depth increase did not reach significance, likely because of low power. Conclusions about previously exposed vaccinees are limited because only five or six AZD1222 recipients were SARS-CoV-2 seropositive at baseline. Epitopes outside the regions mutated in the B.1.351 and B.1.1.7 variants were reportedly recognized by nearly half of the unique spike-specific TCRs. The vaccine-associated CD4 TCRs covered the entire spike protein, and the dominant responses fell in regions 160-218 and 743-854. Most participants were white British and females outnumbered males, and the authors suggested that clonal diversity may have been underestimated. No day 14 peak-response samples were available, so repertoires were characterized only after the peak T cell response. After two AZD1222 doses, both the breadth and the depth of spike-specific TCRs were significantly higher than at day 0 and than in MenACWY recipients.

The sample here was peripheral blood, taken on day 0 of AZD1222 vaccination. The sequence joins TRBV28 to TRBJ1-1, with TRBD1 matching 8 junction bases. This clonotype was obtained from an adult in good health. The sequenced DNA is TGTGCCAGCAGCCCAGGGGGCCCACCGGTTGAAGCTTTCTTT. Its coded protein is CASSPGGPPVEAFF.